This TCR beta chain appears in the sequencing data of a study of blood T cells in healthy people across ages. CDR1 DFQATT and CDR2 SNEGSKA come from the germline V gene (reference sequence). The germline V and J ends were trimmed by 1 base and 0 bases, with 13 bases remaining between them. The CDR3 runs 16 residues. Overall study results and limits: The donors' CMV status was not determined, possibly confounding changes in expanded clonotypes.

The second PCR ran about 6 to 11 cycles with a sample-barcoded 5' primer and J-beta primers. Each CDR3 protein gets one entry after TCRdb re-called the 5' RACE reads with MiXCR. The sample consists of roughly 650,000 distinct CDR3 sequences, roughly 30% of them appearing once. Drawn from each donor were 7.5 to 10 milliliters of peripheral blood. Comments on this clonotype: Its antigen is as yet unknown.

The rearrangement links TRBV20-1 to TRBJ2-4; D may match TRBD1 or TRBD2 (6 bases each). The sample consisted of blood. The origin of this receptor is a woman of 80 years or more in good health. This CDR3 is CSARGGADLAKNIQYF. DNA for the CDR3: TGCAGTGCTAGAGGGGGGGCGGACCTAGCCAAAAACATTCAGTACTTC.